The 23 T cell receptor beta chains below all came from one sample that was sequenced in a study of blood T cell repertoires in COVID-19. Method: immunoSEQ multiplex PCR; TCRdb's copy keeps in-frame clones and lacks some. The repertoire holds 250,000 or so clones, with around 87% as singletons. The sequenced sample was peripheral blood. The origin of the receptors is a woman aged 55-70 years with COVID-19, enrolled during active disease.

The CDR3 nucleotides read TGTGCCAGCAGCCTAGGACAGGGGGAGAACACTGAAGCTTTCTTT. Protein: CASSLGQGENTEAFF. The J gene is TRBJ1-1, the V gene TRBV9, with 10 bases identical to TRBD1. The germline V gene encodes CDR1 SGDLS and CDR2 YYNGEE. The CDR3 length is 15 residues. The trim removed 4 bases at V and 1 base at J, leaving 4 bases unmatched. The entire variable domain, with the rest obtained from reference TRBV9 and TRBJ1-1, is as follows: DSGVTQTPKHLITATGQRVTLRCSPRSGDLSVYWYQQSLDQGLQFLIQYYNGEERAKGNILERFSAQQFPDLHSELNLSSLELGDSALYFCASSLGQGENTEAFFGQGTRLTVV.

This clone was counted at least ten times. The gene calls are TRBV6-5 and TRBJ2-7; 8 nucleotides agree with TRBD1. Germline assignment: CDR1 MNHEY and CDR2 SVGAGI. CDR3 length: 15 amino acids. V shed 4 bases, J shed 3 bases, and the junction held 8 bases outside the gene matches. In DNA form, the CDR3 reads TGTGCCAGCAGTTCCCCCGGGACAGGCATCTACGAGCAGTACTTC. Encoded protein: CASSSPGTGIYEQYF.

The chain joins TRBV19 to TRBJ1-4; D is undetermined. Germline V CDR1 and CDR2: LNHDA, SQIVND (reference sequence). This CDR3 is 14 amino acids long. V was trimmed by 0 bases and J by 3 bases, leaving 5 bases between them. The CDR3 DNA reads TGTGCCAGTAGTATAGATCGTGCTAATGAAAAACTGTTTTTT. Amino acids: CASSIDRANEKLFF. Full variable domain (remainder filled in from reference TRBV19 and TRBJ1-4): DGGITQSPKYLFRKEGQNVTLSCEQNLNHDAMYWYRQDPGQGLRLIYYSQIVNDFQKGDIAEGYSVSREKKESFPLTVTSAQKNPTAFYLCASSIDRANEKLFFGSGTQLSVL.

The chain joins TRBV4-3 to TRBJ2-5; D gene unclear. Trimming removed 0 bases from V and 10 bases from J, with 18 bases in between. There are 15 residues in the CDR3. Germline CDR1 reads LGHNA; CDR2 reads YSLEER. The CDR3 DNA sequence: TGCGCCAGCAGCCAAGATTTCGGAATGCTAGTGGACCAGTACTTC. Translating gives CASSQDFGMLVDQYF.

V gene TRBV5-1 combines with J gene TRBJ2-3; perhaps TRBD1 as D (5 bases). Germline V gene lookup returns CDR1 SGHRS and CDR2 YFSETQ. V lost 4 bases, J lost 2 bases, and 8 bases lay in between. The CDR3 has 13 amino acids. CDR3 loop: CASSQGVTDTQYF. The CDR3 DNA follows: TGCGCCAGCAGCCAAGGGGTCACAGATACGCAGTATTTT.

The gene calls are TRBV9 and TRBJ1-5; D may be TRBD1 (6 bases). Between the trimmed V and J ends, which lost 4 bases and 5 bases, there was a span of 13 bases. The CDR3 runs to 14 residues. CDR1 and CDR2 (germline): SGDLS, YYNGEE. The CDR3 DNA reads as TGTGCCAGCAGCTCCCAGGGGCTTGATCAGCCCCAGCATTTT. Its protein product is CASSSQGLDQPQHF.

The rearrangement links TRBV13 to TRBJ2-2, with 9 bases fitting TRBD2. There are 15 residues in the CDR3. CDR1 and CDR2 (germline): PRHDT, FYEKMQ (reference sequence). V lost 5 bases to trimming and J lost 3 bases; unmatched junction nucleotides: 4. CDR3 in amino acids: CASSVSGRDTGELFF. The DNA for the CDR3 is TGTGCCAGCAGCGTTAGCGGGAGAGACACCGGGGAGCTGTTTTTT.

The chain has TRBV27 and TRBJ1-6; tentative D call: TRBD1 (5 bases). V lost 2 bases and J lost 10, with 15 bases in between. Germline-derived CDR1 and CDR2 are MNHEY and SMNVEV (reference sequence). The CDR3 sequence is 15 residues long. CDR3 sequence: CASSLNARAFSPLHF. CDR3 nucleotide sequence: TGTGCCAGCAGTTTAAACGCCAGGGCGTTCTCACCCCTCCACTTT.

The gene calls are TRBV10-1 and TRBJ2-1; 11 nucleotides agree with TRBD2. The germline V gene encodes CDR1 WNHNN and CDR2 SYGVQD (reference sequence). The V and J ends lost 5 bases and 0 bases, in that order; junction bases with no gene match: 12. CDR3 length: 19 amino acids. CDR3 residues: CASSYPGLAETFSYNEQFF. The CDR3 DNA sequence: TGCGCCAGCAGTTATCCGGGACTAGCGGAAACTTTCTCCTACAATGAGCAGTTCTTC.

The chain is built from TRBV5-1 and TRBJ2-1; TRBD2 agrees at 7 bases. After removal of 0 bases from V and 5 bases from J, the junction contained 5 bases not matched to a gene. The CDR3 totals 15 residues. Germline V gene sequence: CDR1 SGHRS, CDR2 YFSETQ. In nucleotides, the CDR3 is TGCGCCAGCAGCTTGGCTAGCGGCACCGACAATGAGCAGTTCTTC. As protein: CASSLASGTDNEQFF.

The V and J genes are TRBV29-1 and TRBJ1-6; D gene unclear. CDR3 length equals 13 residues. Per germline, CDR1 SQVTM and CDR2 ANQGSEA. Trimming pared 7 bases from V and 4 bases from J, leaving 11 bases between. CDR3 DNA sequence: TGCAGCGCCCAAGCAGGTTATAATTCACCCCTCCACTTT. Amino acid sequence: CSAQAGYNSPLHF.

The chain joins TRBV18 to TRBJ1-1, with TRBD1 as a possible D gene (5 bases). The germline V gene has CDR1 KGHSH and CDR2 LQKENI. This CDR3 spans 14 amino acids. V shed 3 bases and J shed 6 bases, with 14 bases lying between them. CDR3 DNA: TGTGCCAGCTCACCTGAGGCACAGGTTGCTGAAGCTTTCTTT. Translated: CASSPEAQVAEAFF.

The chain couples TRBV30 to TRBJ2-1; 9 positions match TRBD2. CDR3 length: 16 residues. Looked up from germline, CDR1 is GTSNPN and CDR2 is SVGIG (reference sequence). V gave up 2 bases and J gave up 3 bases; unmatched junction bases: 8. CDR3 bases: TGTGCCTGGAGTCCCCTTAGCGGGAGTCTCTACAATGAGCAGTTCTTC. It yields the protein CAWSPLSGSLYNEQFF.

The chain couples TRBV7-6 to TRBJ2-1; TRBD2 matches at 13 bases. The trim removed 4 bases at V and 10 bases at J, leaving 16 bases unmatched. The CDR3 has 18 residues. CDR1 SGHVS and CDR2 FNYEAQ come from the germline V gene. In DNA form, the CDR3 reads TGTGCCAGCAGCTCTCTGCCCCAACGGACTAGCGGGAGCATGGAGCAGTTCTTC. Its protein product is CASSSLPQRTSGSMEQFF.

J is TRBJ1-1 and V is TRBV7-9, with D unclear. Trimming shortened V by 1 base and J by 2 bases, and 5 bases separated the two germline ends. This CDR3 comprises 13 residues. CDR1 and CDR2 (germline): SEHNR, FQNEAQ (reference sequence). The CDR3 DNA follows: TGTGCCAGCAGCTTAGGAACAAACACTGAAGCTTTCTTT. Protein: CASSLGTNTEAFF. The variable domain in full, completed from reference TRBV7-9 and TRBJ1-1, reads DTGVSQNPRHKITKRGQNVTFRCDPISEHNRLYWYRQTLGQGPEFLTYFQNEAQLEKSRLLSDRFSAERPKGSFSTLEIQRTEQGDSAMYLCASSLGTNTEAFFGQGTRLTVV.

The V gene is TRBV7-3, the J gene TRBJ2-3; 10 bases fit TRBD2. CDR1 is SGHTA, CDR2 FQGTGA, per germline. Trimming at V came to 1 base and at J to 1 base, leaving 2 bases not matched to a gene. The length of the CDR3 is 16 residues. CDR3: CASSLSLAGGTDTQYF. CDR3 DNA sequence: TGTGCCAGCAGCTTAAGTCTAGCGGGGGGCACAGATACGCAGTATTTT.

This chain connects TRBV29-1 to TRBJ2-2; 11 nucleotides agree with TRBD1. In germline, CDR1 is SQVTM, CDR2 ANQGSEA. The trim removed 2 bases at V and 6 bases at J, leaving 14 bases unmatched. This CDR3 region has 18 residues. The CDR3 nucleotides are TGCAGCGTTGAAAACCCGAGAGGGACAGGGGGAAAGGCCGGGGAGCTGTTTTTT. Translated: CSVENPRGTGGKAGELFF.

The DNA for the CDR3 is TGCGGTGGGGTAGCGAACAATGAGCAGTTCTTC. This gives the protein CGGVANNEQFF. This sequence joins TRBV20-1 and TRBJ2-1; possible D gene TRBD2, 5 bases. CDR1 DFQATT and CDR2 SNEGSKA come from the germline V gene (reference sequence). CDR3 length equals 11 residues.

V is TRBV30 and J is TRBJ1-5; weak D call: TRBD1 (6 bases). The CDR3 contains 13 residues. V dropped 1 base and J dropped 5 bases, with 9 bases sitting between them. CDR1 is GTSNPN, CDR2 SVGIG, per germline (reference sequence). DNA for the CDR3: TGTGCCTGGAGTGGGACAGATCATCAGCCCCAGCATTTT. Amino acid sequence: CAWSGTDHQPQHF.

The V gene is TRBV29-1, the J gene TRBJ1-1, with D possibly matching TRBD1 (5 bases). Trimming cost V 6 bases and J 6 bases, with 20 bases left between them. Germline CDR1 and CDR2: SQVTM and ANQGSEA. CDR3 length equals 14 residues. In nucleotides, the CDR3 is TGCAGCGTGGGGGTCGTAGCGGACGGGGCTGAAGCTTTCTTT. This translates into CSVGVVADGAEAFF.

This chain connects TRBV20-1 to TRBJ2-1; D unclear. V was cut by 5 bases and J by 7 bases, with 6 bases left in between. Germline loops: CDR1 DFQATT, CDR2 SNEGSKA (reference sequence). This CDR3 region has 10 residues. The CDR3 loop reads CSALRNEQFF. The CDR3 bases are TGCAGTGCTCTGAGAAATGAGCAGTTCTTC.

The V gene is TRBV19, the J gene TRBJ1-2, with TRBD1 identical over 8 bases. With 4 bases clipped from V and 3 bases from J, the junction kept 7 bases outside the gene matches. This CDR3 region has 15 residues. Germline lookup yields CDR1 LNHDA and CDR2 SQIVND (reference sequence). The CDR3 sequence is CASSRSTGADYGYTF. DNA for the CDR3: TGTGCCAGTAGTAGATCGACAGGGGCGGACTATGGCTACACCTTC.

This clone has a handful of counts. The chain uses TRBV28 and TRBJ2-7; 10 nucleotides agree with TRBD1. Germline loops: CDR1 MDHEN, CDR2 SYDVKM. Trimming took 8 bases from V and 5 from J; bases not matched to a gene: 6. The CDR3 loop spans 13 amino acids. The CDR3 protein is CASVGTGVHEQYF. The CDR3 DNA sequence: TGTGCCAGCGTAGGGACAGGGGTCCACGAGCAGTACTTC.